This T cell receptor (beta chain) was documented in a study of blood T cell repertoires in COVID-19. The wider study: Sites across the United States, Italy and Spain contributed samples from acute and convalescent COVID-19. Sources were T cells, B-cell-depleted T cells, or PBMCs; the material itself was cDNA or gDNA.

Germline V lookup: CDR1 MGHDK, CDR2 SYGVNS. Unmatched junction bases numbered 7, after V lost 3 bases and J lost 9 bases. The CDR3 loop spans 14 amino acids. In the authors' methods: By means of reference gene primer amplification, nucleated cell counts were estimated. TCRdb's table, derived via immunoSEQ multiplex PCR, lists solely in-frame clones and lacks some. V, J and clone size derive from that table, while D and trimming were established from the DNA sequence. The repertoire has about 260,000 clones, approximately 90% of them found once; the top ten carry 3% to 4.5%. This clonotype was sampled from a middle-aged woman with acute or convalescent COVID-19. The V gene is TRBV25-1, the J gene TRBJ2-1; TRBD2 aligns across 8 bases. The sample consisted of peripheral blood. Here the CDR3 DNA reads TGTGCCAGCAGTGATCGGGGGGGCCCGGTTGAGCAGTTCTTC. Its translation: CASSDRGGPVEQFF.